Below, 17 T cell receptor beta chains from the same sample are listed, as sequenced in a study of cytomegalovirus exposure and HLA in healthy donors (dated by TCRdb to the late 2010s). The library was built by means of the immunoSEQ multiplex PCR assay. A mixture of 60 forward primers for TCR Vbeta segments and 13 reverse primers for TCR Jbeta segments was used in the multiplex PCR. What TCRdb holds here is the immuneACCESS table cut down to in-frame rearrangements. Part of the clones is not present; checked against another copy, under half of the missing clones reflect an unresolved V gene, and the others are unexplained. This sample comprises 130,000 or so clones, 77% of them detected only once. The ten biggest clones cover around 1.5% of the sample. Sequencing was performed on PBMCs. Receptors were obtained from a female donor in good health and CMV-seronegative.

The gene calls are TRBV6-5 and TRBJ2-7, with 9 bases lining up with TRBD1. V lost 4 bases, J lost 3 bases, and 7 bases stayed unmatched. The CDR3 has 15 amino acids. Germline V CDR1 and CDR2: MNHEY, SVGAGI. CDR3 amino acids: CASSWATGGIYEQYF. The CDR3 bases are TGTGCCAGCAGTTGGGCGACAGGGGGGATCTACGAGCAGTACTTC.

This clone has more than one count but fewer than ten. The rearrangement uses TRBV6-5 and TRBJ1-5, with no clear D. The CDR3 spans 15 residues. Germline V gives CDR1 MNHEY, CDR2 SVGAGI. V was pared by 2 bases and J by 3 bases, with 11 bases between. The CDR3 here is CASSYVGGPNQPQHF. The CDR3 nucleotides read TGTGCCAGCAGTTACGTCGGAGGACCCAATCAGCCCCAGCATTTT.

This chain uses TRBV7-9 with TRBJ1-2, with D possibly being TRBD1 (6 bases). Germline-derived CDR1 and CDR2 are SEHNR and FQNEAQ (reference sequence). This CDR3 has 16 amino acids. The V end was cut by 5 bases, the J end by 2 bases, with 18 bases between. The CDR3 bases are TGTGCCAGCAGCGAACAAAGGACAGACGCAAACTATGGCTACACCTTC. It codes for CASSEQRTDANYGYTF.

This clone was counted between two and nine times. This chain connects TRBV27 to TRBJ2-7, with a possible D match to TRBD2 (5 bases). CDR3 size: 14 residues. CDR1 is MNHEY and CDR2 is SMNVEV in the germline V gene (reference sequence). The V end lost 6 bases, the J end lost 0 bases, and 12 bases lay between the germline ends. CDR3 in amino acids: CASSPSILSYEQYF. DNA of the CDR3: TGTGCCAGCAGCCCTAGCATTCTCTCCTACGAGCAGTACTTC.

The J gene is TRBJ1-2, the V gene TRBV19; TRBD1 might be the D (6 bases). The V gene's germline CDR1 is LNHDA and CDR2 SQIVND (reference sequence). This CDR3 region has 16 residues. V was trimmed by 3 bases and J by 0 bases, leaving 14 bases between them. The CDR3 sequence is CASSILGDIANYGYTF. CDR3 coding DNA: TGTGCCAGTAGTATTCTCGGGGACATTGCTAACTATGGCTACACCTTC.

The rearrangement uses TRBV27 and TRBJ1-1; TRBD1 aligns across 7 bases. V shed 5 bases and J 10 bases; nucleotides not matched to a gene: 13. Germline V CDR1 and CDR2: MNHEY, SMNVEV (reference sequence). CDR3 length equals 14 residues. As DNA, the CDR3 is TGTGCCAGCAGTACCGGGACAGCTACTCGGGTAGCTTTCTTT. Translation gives CASSTGTATRVAFF.

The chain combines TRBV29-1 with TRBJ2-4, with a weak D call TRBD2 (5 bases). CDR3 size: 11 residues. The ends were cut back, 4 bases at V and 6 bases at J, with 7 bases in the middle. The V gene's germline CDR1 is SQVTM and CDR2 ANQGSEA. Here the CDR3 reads CSVGGINIQYF. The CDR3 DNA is TGCAGCGTTGGAGGGATAAACATTCAGTACTTC.

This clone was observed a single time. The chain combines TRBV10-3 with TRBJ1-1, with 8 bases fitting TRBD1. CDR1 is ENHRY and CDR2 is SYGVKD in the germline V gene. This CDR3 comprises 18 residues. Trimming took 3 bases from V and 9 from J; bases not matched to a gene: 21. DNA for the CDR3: TGTGCCATCAGTGACCCTGACAGGGGCTGGCCCAGTGGGTCAAAAGCTTTCTTT. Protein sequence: CAISDPDRGWPSGSKAFF.

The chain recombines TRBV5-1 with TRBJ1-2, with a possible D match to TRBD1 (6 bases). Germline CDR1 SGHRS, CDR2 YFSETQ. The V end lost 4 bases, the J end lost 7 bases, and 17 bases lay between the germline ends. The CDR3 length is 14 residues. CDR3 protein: CASSISQGVGGYTF. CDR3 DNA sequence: TGCGCCAGCAGCATCTCACAGGGCGTCGGTGGCTACACCTTC. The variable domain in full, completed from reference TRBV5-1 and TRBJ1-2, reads KAGVTQTPRYLIKTRGQQVTLSCSPISGHRSVSWYQQTPGQGLQFLFEYFSETQRNKGNFPGRFSGRQFSNSRSEMNVSTLELGDSALYLCASSISQGVGGYTFGSGTRLTVV.

The CDR3 nucleotides read TGTGCCAGCAGCCCTCCTGCCGGGGGCTACAATGAGCAGTTCTTC. Translation: CASSPPAGGYNEQFF. V gene TRBV9 combines with J gene TRBJ2-1; maybe TRBD2 (6 bases). CDR3 length: 15 amino acids. Trimming shortened V by 4 bases and J by 3 bases, and 14 bases separated the two germline ends. Germline lookup yields CDR1 SGDLS and CDR2 YYNGEE.

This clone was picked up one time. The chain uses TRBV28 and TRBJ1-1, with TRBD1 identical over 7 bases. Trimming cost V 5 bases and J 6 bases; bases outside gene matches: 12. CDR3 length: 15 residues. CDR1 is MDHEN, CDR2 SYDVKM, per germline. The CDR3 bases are TGTGCCAGCAGTCTCACTTCAGGGGGTATGGCTGAAGCTTTCTTT. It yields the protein CASSLTSGGMAEAFF.

CDR3 bases: TGTGCCAGCACCAAGTCTCTAGGGTGGGGGCTATCGGGCGAGCAGTACTTC. Translated, it gives CASTKSLGWGLSGEQYF. This chain connects TRBV28 to TRBJ2-7, with a weak D call TRBD1 (6 bases). Germline-derived CDR1 and CDR2 are MDHEN and SYDVKM. This CDR3 comprises 17 residues. V was cut by 7 bases and J by 6 bases, with 28 bases left in between.

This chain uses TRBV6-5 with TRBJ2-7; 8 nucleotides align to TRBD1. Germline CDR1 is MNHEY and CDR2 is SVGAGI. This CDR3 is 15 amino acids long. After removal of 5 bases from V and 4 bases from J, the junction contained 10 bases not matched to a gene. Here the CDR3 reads CASSPPGQDLYEQYF. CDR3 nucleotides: TGTGCCAGCAGTCCTCCGGGACAGGACCTTTACGAGCAGTACTTC.

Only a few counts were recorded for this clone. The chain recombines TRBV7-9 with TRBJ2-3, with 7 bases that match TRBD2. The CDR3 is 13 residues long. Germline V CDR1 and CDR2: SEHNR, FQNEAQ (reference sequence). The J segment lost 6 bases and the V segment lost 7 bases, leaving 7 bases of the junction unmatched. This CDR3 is CASTSGARDTQYF. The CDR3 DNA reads TGTGCCAGCACAAGCGGGGCGCGGGATACGCAGTATTTT.

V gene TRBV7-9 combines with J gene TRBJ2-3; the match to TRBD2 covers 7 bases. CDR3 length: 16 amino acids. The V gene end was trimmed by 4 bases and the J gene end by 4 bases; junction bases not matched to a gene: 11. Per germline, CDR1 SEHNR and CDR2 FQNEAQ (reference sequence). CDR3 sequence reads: CASSSPRGVWADTQYF. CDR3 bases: TGTGCCAGCAGCTCCCCTCGGGGGGTTTGGGCAGATACGCAGTATTTT. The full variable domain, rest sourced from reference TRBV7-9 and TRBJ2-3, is DTGVSQNPRHKITKRGQNVTFRCDPISEHNRLYWYRQTLGQGPEFLTYFQNEAQLEKSRLLSDRFSAERPKGSFSTLEIQRTEQGDSAMYLCASSSPRGVWADTQYFGPGTRLTVL.

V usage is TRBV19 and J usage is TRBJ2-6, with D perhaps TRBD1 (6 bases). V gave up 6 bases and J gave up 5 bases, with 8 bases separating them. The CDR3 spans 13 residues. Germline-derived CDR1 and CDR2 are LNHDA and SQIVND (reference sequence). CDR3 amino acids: CASSRDRANVLTF. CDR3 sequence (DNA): TGTGCCAGTAGCAGGGACAGGGCCAACGTCCTGACTTTC.

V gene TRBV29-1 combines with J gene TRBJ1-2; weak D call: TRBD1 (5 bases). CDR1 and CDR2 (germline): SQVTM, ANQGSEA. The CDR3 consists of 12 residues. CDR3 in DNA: TGCACCACCAGTAGGGGTAACTATGGCTACACCTTC. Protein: CTTSRGNYGYTF.